This T cell receptor beta chain comes out of a study of neurological immune-mediated disorders. The table lists this clonotype with many counts. The authors made cDNA by 5'RACE with 10-nucleotide random UMIs. MiXCR was run by TCRdb on the 5' RACE reads, yielding one entry per CDR3 protein. The profile covers 65,000 to 85,000 distinct CDR3 sequences, with over 4.5% appearing a single time and 7.9% taken by the ten largest. As to time point: longitudinal time-point 2. The sample taken for sequencing was PBMCs. The sequence was collected from a woman aged 55 to 70 with multiple sclerosis.

The CDR3 DNA reads as TGTGCCAGCAGTTTATTAATGTCGGGCAGGAATAGGAACTATGGCTACACCTTC. It is translated as CASSLLMSGRNRNYGYTF. The chain joins TRBV27 to TRBJ1-2, with D uncertain. Germline V gene lookup returns CDR1 MNHEY and CDR2 SMNVEV (reference sequence). V dropped 1 base and J dropped 2 bases, with 20 bases sitting between them. The CDR3 totals 18 residues.